These 24 T cell receptor beta chains were all obtained from the same sample, sequenced in a study of OX40 agonist ivuxolimab in advanced cancers. Profiled with immunoSEQ multiplex PCR; TCRdb holds only in-frame clones, not every one. Counted here are tens of thousands of clones, roughly 86% occurring once; the ten biggest clones make up roughly 1.1%. The material was CD4+ or CD8+ T cells sorted from blood, obtained in a trial of the OX40 agonist ivuxolimab. The receptors here all came from an adult with an advanced solid tumor such as melanoma, head and neck, liver or kidney cancer.

The CDR3 DNA reads as TGTGCCAGCAGCTTAGCGCTAGCCGGGACAACCTATGGCTACACCTTC. This sequence encodes CASSLALAGTTYGYTF. The chain has TRBV7-2 and TRBJ1-2; D perhaps matches TRBD1 (6 bases). Germline lookup yields CDR1 SGHTA and CDR2 FQGNSA. The CDR3 extends over 16 amino acids. V shed 0 bases and J shed 4 bases, with 15 bases lying between them.

The chain carries TRBV29-1 and TRBJ1-2; 7 bases match TRBD1. This CDR3 has 12 amino acids. The V segment lost 1 base and the J segment 9 bases; nucleotides outside the gene matches: 5. CDR1 is SQVTM and CDR2 is ANQGSEA in the germline V gene. The CDR3 bases are TGCAGCGTTGAAGGGACAGGCCTACGCTACACCTTC. Encoded protein: CSVEGTGLRYTF.

The chain uses TRBV30 and TRBJ2-1; TRBD1 agrees at 7 bases. Germline lookup yields CDR1 GTSNPN and CDR2 SVGIG (reference sequence). Losses at the gene ends were 2 bases for V and 8 bases for J; bases not matched to a gene: 9. The CDR3 consists of 14 residues. The CDR3 loop reads CAWSRGQLMDEQFF. The CDR3 DNA is TGTGCCTGGAGTCGGGGACAGCTTATGGATGAGCAGTTCTTC.

This clone was observed once. The rearrangement links TRBV6-5 to TRBJ2-4, with D perhaps matching TRBD1 or TRBD2 (5 bases each). V was shortened by 2 bases and J by 11 bases, with 22 bases between the two germline ends. The CDR3 totals 16 residues. The germline V gene encodes CDR1 MNHEY and CDR2 SVGAGI. CDR3 amino acids: CASSYAGTHKEGVQYF. As DNA, the CDR3 is TGTGCCAGCAGTTACGCCGGGACCCACAAGGAAGGGGTTCAGTACTTC.

The rearrangement links TRBV4-3 to TRBJ1-5; D is uncertain. With 4 bases removed from V and 3 bases from J, the gap between germline ends came to 16 bases. The CDR3 is 16 residues long. Germline V gene data show CDR1 as LGHNA and CDR2 as YSLEER. The CDR3 nucleotides read TGCGCCAGCAGCCCGCCGAGCGAAGCCTACAATCAGCCCCAGCATTTT. This encodes CASSPPSEAYNQPQHF.

The genes are TRBV29-1 and TRBJ2-1, with 12 positions matching TRBD2. The CDR3 loop spans 14 amino acids. Trimming removed 7 bases from V and 7 bases from J; junction bases left unmatched: 8. The V gene's germline CDR1 is SQVTM and CDR2 ANQGSEA. CDR3 nucleotide sequence: TGCAGCGCATCGGGACTAGCGGGTACTAATGAGCAGTTCTTC. Protein product: CSASGLAGTNEQFF.

The chain recombines TRBV20-1 with TRBJ2-3; D is uncertain. This CDR3 has 11 amino acids. CDR1 is DFQATT, CDR2 SNEGSKA, per germline (reference sequence). Between the trimmed V and J ends, which lost 5 bases and 6 bases, there was a span of 9 bases. The chain's CDR3 is CSALLSDTQYF. CDR3 coding DNA: TGCAGTGCTCTTCTCTCGGATACGCAGTATTTT.

The CDR3 DNA reads TGTGCCAGCAGTTTAAGTTGGACTGAAGCTTTCTTT. Protein sequence: CASSLSWTEAFF. The chain carries TRBV28 and TRBJ1-1; no clear D gene. This CDR3 region has 12 residues. Germline lookup yields CDR1 MDHEN and CDR2 SYDVKM. V lost 2 bases and J 5 bases, leaving 6 bases between the germline ends.

The chain employs TRBV4-3 and TRBJ2-2, with D maybe TRBD2 (5 bases). This CDR3 region has 13 residues. The V gene's germline CDR1 is LGHNA and CDR2 YSLEER. The ends were cut back, 4 bases at V and 9 bases at J, with 12 bases in the middle. The CDR3 protein is CASSPAGFRELFF. CDR3 coding DNA: TGCGCCAGCAGCCCTGCGGGTTTCCGGGAGCTGTTTTTT.

V is TRBV19 and J is TRBJ2-2; D gene ambiguous. CDR1 is LNHDA, CDR2 SQIVND, per germline (reference sequence). V was cut by 6 bases and J by 7 bases, with 12 bases left in between. CDR3 size: 13 residues. CDR3 region: CASRVGRYGELFF. CDR3 nucleotides: TGTGCCAGTAGGGTCGGGCGGTACGGGGAGCTGTTTTTT.

There are a few counts of this clone. The V and J genes are TRBV18 and TRBJ1-5; D uncertain. CDR1 and CDR2 from the germline V gene are KGHSH and LQKENI. This CDR3 is built from 14 residues. V lost 3 bases, J lost 0 bases, and 6 bases lay in between. The CDR3 DNA reads TGTGCCAGCTCACCTGCCGATAGCAATCAGCCCCAGCATTTT. Its protein product is CASSPADSNQPQHF. Together with reference TRBV18 and TRBJ1-5, the CDR3 gives the full variable domain: NAGVMQNPRHLVRRRGQEARLRCSPMKGHSHVYWYRQLPEEGLKFMVYLQKENIIDESGMPKERFSAEFPKEGPSILRIQQVVRGDSAAYFCASSPADSNQPQHFGDGTRLSIL.

This chain connects TRBV27 to TRBJ2-1; D unresolved. Germline V CDR1 and CDR2: MNHEY, SMNVEV (reference sequence). V gave up 2 bases and J gave up 0 bases, with 11 bases separating them. This CDR3 spans 16 amino acids. The CDR3 protein is CASSLETPSSYNEQFF. The CDR3 DNA reads as TGTGCCAGCAGTTTAGAGACTCCCAGCTCCTACAATGAGCAGTTCTTC.

J is TRBJ2-7 and V is TRBV19; 9 bases are shared with TRBD2. J lost 5 bases, V lost 0 bases, and 8 bases had no gene match. Germline V lookup: CDR1 LNHDA, CDR2 SQIVND (reference sequence). The CDR3 is 16 residues long. The CDR3 reads CASSIEAAGGLHEQYF. DNA of the CDR3: TGTGCCAGTAGTATAGAGGCAGCGGGAGGCCTCCACGAGCAGTACTTC.

This chain joins TRBV5-5 and TRBJ2-7; D remains ambiguous. Trimming pared 4 bases from V and 4 bases from J, leaving 6 bases between. The CDR3 covers 11 residues. Per germline, CDR1 SGHKS and CDR2 YYEKEE (reference sequence). The CDR3 here is CASSNNYEQYF. The DNA of the CDR3 is TGTGCCAGCAGCAACAATTACGAGCAGTACTTC.

This chain links TRBV14 with TRBJ2-1; TRBD2 agrees at 7 bases. Germline values: CDR1 SGHDN, CDR2 FVKESK. The J segment lost 4 bases and the V segment lost 4 bases, leaving 4 bases of the junction unmatched. This CDR3 spans 14 amino acids. CDR3 protein: CASSPPGGYNEQFF. Written as DNA, the CDR3 is TGTGCCAGCAGCCCCCCGGGAGGATACAATGAGCAGTTCTTC.

The V call is TRBV7-2, the J call TRBJ2-2, with 9 nucleotides matching TRBD1. Per the germline V gene, CDR1 is SGHTA and CDR2 is FQGNSA. The V segment lost 0 bases and the J segment 5 bases; nucleotides outside the gene matches: 4. There are 16 residues in the CDR3. CDR3 sequence: CASSLAQGARTGELFF. The DNA for the CDR3 is TGTGCCAGCAGCTTAGCACAGGGGGCGCGGACCGGGGAGCTGTTTTTT.

The chain combines TRBV11-2 with TRBJ2-3; 12 positions match TRBD2. The germline V gene has CDR1 SGHAT and CDR2 FQNNGV. The CDR3 has 18 amino acids. V lost 5 bases, J lost 4 bases, and 13 bases stayed unmatched. The CDR3 DNA reads as TGTGCCAGCAGCCGGACTAGCGGGAAAGTACTTCAAGCAGATACGCAGTATTTT. Residues: CASSRTSGKVLQADTQYF.

The chain links TRBV5-1 to TRBJ2-3; 11 bases are shared with TRBD2. Germline V CDR1 and CDR2: SGHRS, YFSETQ. The CDR3 spans 14 residues. J was trimmed by 4 bases and V by 7 bases; bases with no gene match: 5. This CDR3 is CASSLAGVPDTQYF. CDR3 coding DNA: TGCGCCAGCTCACTAGCGGGAGTACCAGATACGCAGTATTTT.

The chain carries TRBV2 and TRBJ2-2; 7 bases fit TRBD2. The CDR3 spans 14 residues. Per germline, CDR1 SNHLY and CDR2 FYNNEI. J gave up 4 bases and V 7 bases, and 6 bases lay outside the gene matches. The CDR3 bases are TGTGCCAGCAAGGTAGCGGGTCCCACCGGGGAGCTGTTTTTT. It yields the protein CASKVAGPTGELFF.

On this clone itself: The identical CDR3 is also encoded by other nucleotide sequences in the sample. This chain connects TRBV28 to TRBJ1-5, with a weak D call TRBD1 (5 bases). Trimming left V 8 bases short and J 5 bases short, with 7 bases between. CDR1 is MDHEN and CDR2 is SYDVKM in the germline V gene. The CDR3 totals 11 residues. CDR3 residues: CASLGDQPQHF. The CDR3 region has the DNA TGTGCCAGCTTAGGGGATCAGCCCCAGCATTTT.

This chain links TRBV7-9 with TRBJ1-6, with D unclear. V lost 1 base and J lost 8, with 18 bases in between. Germline V gene sequence: CDR1 SEHNR, CDR2 FQNEAQ (reference sequence). The CDR3 runs to 17 residues. The CDR3 nucleotides are TGTGCCAGCAGCTTAGGAGGGAGACAAGGCCCGTATTCACCCCTCCACTTT. Protein: CASSLGGRQGPYSPLHF. Filled out from reference TRBV7-9 and TRBJ1-6, the complete variable domain reads DTGVSQNPRHKITKRGQNVTFRCDPISEHNRLYWYRQTLGQGPEFLTYFQNEAQLEKSRLLSDRFSAERPKGSFSTLEIQRTEQGDSAMYLCASSLGGRQGPYSPLHFGNGTRLTVT.

This clone occurred once. Within the sample, other DNA sequences also encode this same CDR3. The rearrangement joins TRBV11-3 to TRBJ2-7, with 7 bases that match TRBD2. Germline CDR1 is SGHNT and CDR2 is YENEEA. This CDR3 is 13 amino acids long. The ends lost 1 base at V and 3 bases at J; junction bases unmatched: 0. CDR3 protein: CASSLGGGYEQYF. In nucleotides, the CDR3 is TGTGCCAGCAGCTTAGGGGGGGGCTACGAGCAGTACTTC.

The V gene is TRBV11-3, the J gene TRBJ2-1; D remains ambiguous. This CDR3 is 13 amino acids long. Trimming stripped 8 bases from V and 1 base from J, with 9 bases between. Per the germline V gene, CDR1 is SGHNT and CDR2 is YENEEA. This CDR3 is CASSRVSYNEQFF. As DNA, the CDR3 is TGTGCCAGCTCCCGGGTGTCCTACAATGAGCAGTTCTTC.

This chain joins TRBV19 and TRBJ2-7; possibly TRBD1 for D (6 bases). Germline V gene data show CDR1 as LNHDA and CDR2 as SQIVND (reference sequence). Trimming took off 5 bases at V and 2 bases at J, with 13 bases between the two ends. The CDR3 totals 14 residues. CDR3: CASSVRQGTYEQYF. CDR3 DNA sequence: TGTGCCAGTAGTGTCCGGCAGGGGACCTACGAGCAGTACTTC.